The 3 T cell receptor beta chains below all came from one sample that was sequenced in a study of blood T cell repertoires in COVID-19 (dated by TCRdb to about 2020). Library generation was performed with the immunoSEQ multiplex PCR assay. Here the immuneACCESS table is served through TCRdb, limited to in-frame sequences with V and J called. Missing clones are a known gap in these copies; in checked studies unresolved V genes cover under half, and the rest lacks a known reason. The sample table lists fewer than 250,000 clones, approximately 90% of them with a count of one. More than 0.7% of the sample comes from the top ten. The source material was peripheral blood. These receptors all stem from a man aged 55 to 70 with COVID-19, enrolled during active disease.

V gene TRBV4-3 combines with J gene TRBJ1-2; 7 nucleotides agree with TRBD1. CDR3 size: 15 residues. CDR1 LGHNA and CDR2 YSLEER come from the germline V gene. With 1 base clipped from V and 3 bases from J, the junction kept 5 bases outside the gene matches. CDR3 sequence: CASSQVDRADYGYTF. The CDR3 DNA reads TGCGCCAGCAGCCAAGTAGACAGGGCTGACTATGGCTACACCTTC.

This clone was counted a single time. This chain connects TRBV9 to TRBJ2-7, with 7 bases aligning to TRBD2. V gave up 4 bases and J gave up 3 bases; unmatched junction bases: 10. The CDR3 loop spans 15 amino acids. Germline CDR1 SGDLS, CDR2 YYNGEE. This chain's CDR3 is CASSPGGTTNYEQYF. Here the CDR3 DNA reads TGTGCCAGCAGCCCCGGGGGGACCACAAACTACGAGCAGTACTTC.

The chain employs TRBV7-3 and TRBJ1-1; D remains ambiguous. The CDR3 loop spans 12 amino acids. Germline lookup yields CDR1 SGHTA and CDR2 FQGTGA. Deletions cut 3 bases from V and 3 bases from J, with 5 bases between. The CDR3 loop reads CASSFGYTEAFF. CDR3 DNA: TGTGCCAGCAGCTTCGGGTACACTGAAGCTTTCTTT.